This TCR beta chain comes out of a study of control samples from healthy donors and cancer patients. Some clones are missing from TCRdb's copy, which holds only in-frame ones; the method was immunoSEQ multiplex PCR. The data contain 260,000 or so clones, roughly 82% of them seen just once; the ten biggest clones take up 13%. The CDR3 has 13 amino acids. Germline trimming cut 3 bases from V and 2 bases from J; bases unmatched to any gene: 1. The J gene is TRBJ2-7, the V gene TRBV23-1, with TRBD1 identical over 7 bases. TRBV23-1 is an open reading frame, and its role is uncertain. The sample taken for sequencing was PBMCs. The clonotype was recovered from a woman aged 60-70 years with lung cancer. The CDR3, as DNA: TGCGCCAGCAGTCACGGGACAGCCTACGAGCAGTACTTC. Translating it yields CASSHGTAYEQYF.